These 32 T cell receptor beta chains originate from one sample sequenced in a study of T cells in Graves' hyperthyroidism and ophthalmopathy. What was amplified from RNA transcripts were TCR beta CDR3 regions. The HTBI set primed first-round TCR CDR3 RT-PCR. TCRdb redid the calling of the multiplex PCR reads with MiXCR, one entry per CDR3 protein. This sample carries around 560,000 distinct CDR3 sequences, over 15% of them seen once, and the ten largest clones take approximately 18%. The sample consisted of blood. Receptors were obtained from a woman aged 18-35 years with Graves' hyperthyroidism.

This chain links TRBV2 with TRBJ2-2, with 9 nucleotides matching TRBD2. Germline V gene sequence: CDR1 SNHLY, CDR2 FYNNEI. The CDR3 totals 16 residues. Losses at the gene ends were 7 bases for V and 6 bases for J; bases not matched to a gene: 12. The CDR3, as DNA: TGTGCCAGCACCCTAATGGGGCGGGGGGGCTCCGGGGAGCTGTTTTTT. It is translated as CASTLMGRGGSGELFF.

This clonotype was seen a handful of times. This rearrangement joins TRBV20-1 to TRBJ2-1, with 9 bases fitting TRBD2. V trimming: 3 bases; J trimming: 5 bases; junction bases outside the gene matches: 8. The CDR3 extends over 15 amino acids. Germline V gives CDR1 DFQATT, CDR2 SNEGSKA (reference sequence). CDR3 coding DNA: TGCAGTGCTAGTCTGGCGGGGGGGCCCAACAATGAGCAGTTCTTC. Translating it yields CSASLAGGPNNEQFF.

This sequence joins TRBV2 and TRBJ2-1; maybe TRBD2 (5 bases). Germline V gene data show CDR1 as SNHLY and CDR2 as FYNNEI. V was shortened by 9 bases and J by 8 bases, with 20 bases between the two germline ends. CDR3 length equals 14 residues. The CDR3 here is CASSNSVAIDEQFF. DNA of the CDR3: TGTGCCAGTTCGAATAGCGTGGCTATCGATGAGCAGTTCTTC.

V gene TRBV12-3 or TRBV12-4 combines with J gene TRBJ2-3; D perhaps matches TRBD1 (6 bases). Trimming pared 11 bases from V and 8 bases from J, leaving 20 bases between. The CDR3 is 13 residues long. The CDR3 DNA sequence: TGTGCCGGCACTAACAGGGCAGTGGGTACGCAGTATTTT. Its translation is CAGTNRAVGTQYF.

This clonotype came up many times. The gene calls are TRBV5-5 and TRBJ1-5, with D tentatively TRBD1 (6 bases). Trimming left V 2 bases short and J 7 bases short, with 13 bases between. This CDR3 has 14 amino acids. Germline V gene data show CDR1 as SGHKS and CDR2 as YYEKEE (reference sequence). This chain's CDR3 is CASSLQGNGQPQHF. The CDR3, as DNA: TGTGCCAGCAGCTTACAGGGTAACGGGCAGCCCCAGCATTTT. The entire variable domain, with the rest obtained from reference TRBV5-5 and TRBJ1-5, is as follows: DAGVTQSPTHLIKTRGQQVTLRCSPISGHKSVSWYQQVLGQGPQFIFQYYEKEERGRGNFPDRFSARQFPNYSSELNVNALLLGDSALYLCASSLQGNGQPQHFGDGTRLSIL.

This clonotype came up a few times. This chain uses TRBV29-1 with TRBJ2-7, with 8 bases lining up with TRBD1. Germline assignment: CDR1 SQVTM and CDR2 ANQGSEA. The CDR3 totals 14 residues. Trimming at V came to 2 bases and at J to 5 bases, leaving 8 bases not matched to a gene. CDR3 nucleotide sequence: TGCAGCGTTGAAATCGGACAGGGATACGACGAGCAGTACTTC. Its translation is CSVEIGQGYDEQYF.

This clonotype was seen at least ten times. The chain couples TRBV6-2 or TRBV6-3 to TRBJ2-1, with 8 bases that match TRBD2. J lost 9 bases, V lost 6 bases, and 10 bases had no gene match. This CDR3 contains 14 residues. The germline V gene has CDR1 MNHEY and CDR2 SVGEGT. This chain's CDR3 is CASSLNGGGGEQFF. CDR3 nucleotide sequence: TGTGCCAGCAGCTTAAACGGGGGGGGTGGTGAGCAGTTCTTC.

V usage is TRBV28 and J usage is TRBJ1-5; no definite D call. Trimming stripped 8 bases from V and 9 bases from J, with 20 bases between. Germline lookup yields CDR1 MDHEN and CDR2 SYDVKM. The CDR3 totals 14 residues. CDR3 sequence reads: CASLTPTDGWPQHF. The CDR3 DNA reads as TGTGCCAGCCTTACCCCAACGGACGGCTGGCCCCAGCATTTT.

This clonotype was observed at least ten times. This CDR3 reads CASSEIGSGSTDTQYF. DNA of the CDR3: TGTGCCAGCAGTGAAATAGGTAGCGGGAGCACAGATACGCAGTATTTT. The chain carries TRBV2 and TRBJ2-3; 7 bases are shared with TRBD2. Germline-derived CDR1 and CDR2 are SNHLY and FYNNEI. CDR3 length: 16 amino acids. V lost 2 bases, J lost 0 bases, and 5 bases stayed unmatched. Based on the CDR3 plus reference TRBV2 and TRBJ2-3, the full variable domain is EPEVTQTPSHQVTQMGQEVILRCVPISNHLYFYWYRQILGQKVEFLVSFYNNEISEKSEIFDDQFSVERPDGSNFTLKIRSTKLEDSAMYFCASSEIGSGSTDTQYFGPGTRLTVL.

This clonotype was seen many times. This chain connects TRBV6-5 to TRBJ2-5; TRBD1 is a possible D gene (5 bases). Trimming removed 2 bases at V and 0 bases at J, with 7 bases between. Germline values: CDR1 MNHEY, CDR2 SVGAGI. The CDR3 loop spans 14 amino acids. The CDR3 sequence is CASSYQGYQETQYF. CDR3 nucleotides: TGTGCCAGCAGTTACCAGGGTTACCAAGAGACCCAGTACTTC.

The chain recombines TRBV20-1 with TRBJ1-2; D unclear. Germline V gene sequence: CDR1 DFQATT, CDR2 SNEGSKA (reference sequence). Trimming stripped 3 bases from V and 7 bases from J, with 9 bases between. There are 11 residues in the CDR3. In DNA form, the CDR3 reads TGCAGTGCTAGTCCTGAGGGTGGCTACACCTTC. Protein sequence: CSASPEGGYTF.

This clonotype was recorded many times. This CDR3 is CASSLIRSGSSEQFF. CDR3 sequence (DNA): TGCGCCAGCAGCTTGATCCGTAGCGGGAGTAGTGAGCAGTTCTTC. The chain joins TRBV5-1 to TRBJ2-1, with 9 nucleotides matching TRBD2. The germline V gene has CDR1 SGHRS and CDR2 YFSETQ. V was pared by 1 base and J by 9 bases, with 8 bases of the junction left unmatched. The CDR3 contains 15 residues.

This clonotype was counted at least ten times. The rearrangement links TRBV12-3 or TRBV12-4 to TRBJ2-3; 10 positions match TRBD2. The CDR3 totals 15 residues. The ends lost 4 bases at V and 5 bases at J; junction bases unmatched: 6. The CDR3 DNA is TGTGCCAGCAGTTCAGCGGGAGGGCCGGTAGATACGCAGTATTTT. This sequence encodes CASSSAGGPVDTQYF.

This clonotype was seen a few times. The chain joins TRBV9 to TRBJ2-3, with TRBD2 matching over 9 bases. There are 16 residues in the CDR3. CDR1 is SGDLS and CDR2 is YYNGEE in the germline V gene. V was pared by 0 bases and J by 6 bases, with 8 bases of the junction left unmatched. The DNA of the CDR3 is TGTGCCAGCAGCGTAGACCTGCGGGGGGGGGCGGATACGCAGTATTTT. Protein sequence: CASSVDLRGGADTQYF.

The sample holds a few counts of this clonotype. The chain carries TRBV28 and TRBJ2-7; D may be TRBD1 (6 bases). The CDR3 is made up of 13 amino acids. The V and J ends lost 6 bases and 3 bases respectively, with 12 bases between them. CDR1 is MDHEN, CDR2 SYDVKM, per germline. The CDR3 region has the DNA TGTGCCAGCAGGACGGGACACTTCTACGAGCAGTACTTC. This sequence encodes CASRTGHFYEQYF. Together with reference TRBV28 and TRBJ2-7, the CDR3 gives the full variable domain: DVKVTQSSRYLVKRTGEKVFLECVQDMDHENMFWYRQDPGLGLRLIYFSYDVKMKEKGDIPEGYSVSREKKERFSLILESASTNQTSMYLCASRTGHFYEQYFGPGTRLTVT.

The chain employs TRBV20-1 and TRBJ2-1, with D possibly matching TRBD2 (7 bases). Trimming took off 0 bases at V and 0 bases at J, with 12 bases between the two ends. The CDR3 length is 16 residues. CDR1 and CDR2 from the germline V gene are DFQATT and SNEGSKA (reference sequence). The CDR3 is CSARDPGGRSYNEQFF. The DNA for the CDR3 is TGCAGTGCTAGAGACCCCGGGGGGCGCTCCTACAATGAGCAGTTCTTC.

This clonotype was detected a few times. This chain links TRBV6-1 with TRBJ2-1; TRBD2 matches at 13 bases. Per germline, CDR1 MNHNS and CDR2 SASEGT. The CDR3 contains 16 residues. The trim removed 6 bases at V and 2 bases at J, leaving 4 bases unmatched. CDR3 bases: TGTGCCAGCAGACGAGGACTAGCGGGAGCCTACAATGAGCAGTTCTTC. This codes for CASRRGLAGAYNEQFF.

The genes are TRBV3-1 and TRBJ2-3, with D unclear. Trimming removed 2 bases at V and 0 bases at J, with 9 bases between. Germline V gene data show CDR1 as LGHDT and CDR2 as YNNKEL (reference sequence). CDR3 length: 15 residues. The CDR3 region is CASSQNILSTDTQYF. CDR3 coding DNA: TGTGCCAGCAGCCAAAATATCCTTAGCACAGATACGCAGTATTTT.

Many counts were recorded for this clonotype. This chain uses TRBV19 with TRBJ2-5; 12 bases agree with TRBD2. Germline CDR1 LNHDA, CDR2 SQIVND (reference sequence). The CDR3 spans 17 residues. V dropped 8 bases and J dropped 0; count of bases not matched to a gene: 10. The CDR3 spells CASQPAGTSGYQETQYF. DNA for the CDR3: TGTGCCAGTCAACCGGCGGGGACTAGCGGGTACCAAGAGACCCAGTACTTC.

This clonotype was observed at least ten times. The rearrangement joins TRBV12-3 or TRBV12-4 to TRBJ2-5, with TRBD1 matching 7 bases. J was trimmed by 7 bases and V by 2 bases; bases with no gene match: 4. The CDR3 sequence is 13 residues long. The CDR3 nucleotides read TGTGCCAGCAGTTTAAGCGCAGGGGGGACCCAGTACTTC. Amino acids: CASSLSAGGTQYF.

This clonotype was seen a handful of times. The CDR3 coding sequence is TGTGCCAGCAGCTCCAAGTGGGGGGCAGATACGCAGTATTTT. It codes for CASSSKWGADTQYF. J is TRBJ2-3 and V is TRBV9, with a possible D match to TRBD2 (6 bases). Trimming pared 4 bases from V and 4 bases from J, leaving 13 bases between. This CDR3 spans 14 amino acids. The germline V gene encodes CDR1 SGDLS and CDR2 YYNGEE.

This clonotype was observed at least ten times. This chain links TRBV7-8 with TRBJ2-7; possibly TRBD2 for D (6 bases). Germline V gene data show CDR1 as SGHVS and CDR2 as FQNEAQ. The V end was cut by 5 bases, the J end by 6 bases, with 11 bases between. This CDR3 comprises 12 residues. CDR3 DNA: TGTGCCAGCAGCGAGGACTACTTCGAGCAGTACTTC. Translation gives CASSEDYFEQYF.

This clonotype was seen ten or more times. The rearrangement links TRBV7-2 to TRBJ2-5; 8 nucleotides match TRBD1. Germline values: CDR1 SGHTA, CDR2 FQGNSA. With 6 bases clipped from V and 4 bases from J, the junction kept 7 bases outside the gene matches. The CDR3 runs 14 residues. CDR3 residues: CASRSSGGGETQYF. For the CDR3, the DNA is TGTGCCAGCAGAAGTTCAGGGGGCGGAGAGACCCAGTACTTC. The variable domain in full, completed from reference TRBV7-2 and TRBJ2-5, reads GAGVSQSPSNKVTEKGKDVELRCDPISGHTALYWYRQSLGQGLEFLIYFQGNSAPDKSGLPSDRFSAERTGGSVSTLTIQRTQQEDSAVYLCASRSSGGGETQYFGPGTRLLVL.

This clonotype was detected many times. The genes are TRBV6-1 and TRBJ2-7; D is possibly TRBD2 (6 bases). V was cut by 7 bases and J by 0 bases, with 13 bases left in between. The CDR3 covers 14 residues. Germline V gene sequence: CDR1 MNHNS, CDR2 SASEGT. The CDR3 here is CASTSAVPSYEQYF. As DNA, the CDR3 is TGTGCCAGCACTAGCGCGGTCCCCTCCTACGAGCAGTACTTC.

Many counts were recorded for this clonotype. V gene TRBV24-1 combines with J gene TRBJ2-1; 8 bases are a match to TRBD2. V shed 3 bases, J shed 1 base, and the junction held 7 bases outside the gene matches. There are 17 residues in the CDR3. The germline gives CDR1 KGHDR, CDR2 SFDVKD. The CDR3 nucleotides are TGTGCCACCAGTGATCCCGCCCGCGGGGGGTCCTACAATGAGCAGTTCTTC. It specifies CATSDPARGGSYNEQFF.

This clonotype was counted many times. Compared with germline, one end of the junction differs, possibly owing to a read error. V and J are TRBV12-3 or TRBV12-4 and TRBJ2-7; 9 bases are a match to TRBD2. The length of the CDR3 is 14 residues. The CDR3 loop reads CASSIAGVYYEQYF. The CDR3 bases are TGTGCCAGCAGTATAGCGGGAGTGTACTACGAGCAGTACTTC.

This clonotype appeared many times. The CDR3 DNA reads as TGCAGTGCTGGTAGTAAGGGGACAGGGAATGAAAAACTGTTTTTT. As protein: CSAGSKGTGNEKLFF. The chain uses TRBV20-1 and TRBJ1-4; 9 nucleotides match TRBD1. V shed 5 bases and J 5 bases; nucleotides not matched to a gene: 9. Germline V lookup: CDR1 DFQATT, CDR2 SNEGSKA (reference sequence). This CDR3 spans 15 amino acids.

This clonotype came up many times. This sequence joins TRBV12-3 or TRBV12-4 and TRBJ2-7, with unresolved D. Trimming took off 3 bases at V and 2 bases at J, with 14 bases between the two ends. The CDR3 sequence is 15 residues long. As DNA, the CDR3 is TGTGCCAGCAGTTTCAATGGCGGCAGGACCTACGAGCAGTACTTC. It specifies CASSFNGGRTYEQYF.

In its sample, this clonotype was seen many times. CDR3 in DNA: TGTGCCAGCTCCCGCGGGGGCCAACCCCTCGCAGATACGCAGTATTTT. Its protein product is CASSRGGQPLADTQYF. The rearrangement joins TRBV28 to TRBJ2-3, with a possible D match to TRBD2 (7 bases). The CDR3 extends over 16 amino acids. Per germline, CDR1 MDHEN and CDR2 SYDVKM. The V gene lost 8 bases and the J gene lost 4 bases, with 22 bases spanning the gap.

A few counts support this clonotype. One end of the junction fails to match germline, which may point to a read error. This rearrangement joins TRBV18 to TRBJ2-7; D is unresolved. Germline loops: CDR1 KGHSH, CDR2 LQKENI. The CDR3 is made up of 13 amino acids. In DNA form, the CDR3 reads TGTGCCGGCTCACCTCTAGGCTCCTACGAGCAGTACTTC. Its protein product is CAGSPLGSYEQYF.

V is TRBV24-1 and J is TRBJ2-7, with 7 bases identical to TRBD2. The CDR3 is 13 amino acids. J was trimmed by 2 bases and V by 12 bases; bases with no gene match: 9. In germline, CDR1 is KGHDR, CDR2 SFDVKD. The CDR3 region is CAGGDSNPYEQYF. The CDR3 DNA reads as TGTGCCGGGGGGGACTCCAATCCCTACGAGCAGTACTTC.

V gene TRBV15 combines with J gene TRBJ2-3, with 8 bases matching TRBD2. J was trimmed by 4 bases and V by 0 bases; bases with no gene match: 6. Germline lookup yields CDR1 LNHNV and CDR2 YYDKDF (reference sequence). The CDR3 sequence is 16 residues long. The CDR3 here is CATSREGTSSADTQYF. The CDR3 coding sequence is TGTGCCACCAGCAGAGAGGGGACTAGTAGCGCAGATACGCAGTATTTT. Complete variable domain (other parts from reference TRBV15 and TRBJ2-3): DAMVIQNPRYQVTQFGKPVTLSCSQTLNHNVMYWYQQKSSQAPKLLFHYYDKDFNNEADTPDNFQSRRPNTSFCFLDIRSPGLGDTAMYLCATSREGTSSADTQYFGPGTRLTVL.